This is a list of T cell receptor beta chains from one sample in a study of blood T cell repertoires in COVID-19. Here immunoSEQ multiplex PCR was the method, and the copy in TCRdb shows in-frame clones only, minus some. The data contain tens of thousands of clones, 75% to 85% of them singletons. What was sequenced was peripheral blood. These receptors were taken from a human donor in a cohort sampled during active COVID-19. Both conserved end residues are part of each CDR3. The D gene is left open where the match is weak. Expanded clones are given a class, and other clones once, few, many or no size at all.

TRBD1	TRBJ2-2	TRBV5-4	-	TGTGCCAGCAGCTTACCTACAGGGGCCGGGGAGCTGTTTTTT	CASSLPTGAGELFF
TRBD2	TRBJ2-3	TRBV9	-	TGTGCCAGCAGCGTAGCTGGCGGGGGGGAACCAGATACGCAGTATTTT	CASSVAGGGEPDTQYF
TRBD2	TRBJ2-3	TRBV6-1	-	TGTGCCAGCAGTGACCTGGCGGGGGGGACAGATACGCAGTATTTT	CASSDLAGGTDTQYF
TRBD1	TRBJ2-2	TRBV10-1	-	TGCGCAACCGGGACAGGGAATCCCGGGGAGCTGTTTTTT	CATGTGNPGELFF
TRBD1	TRBJ1-2	TRBV2	once	TGTGCCAGCAGTTCTGATGGGGGACAGGGTAACGATGGCTACACCTTC	CASSSDGGQGNDGYTF
-	TRBJ1-1	TRBV5-1	many	TGCGCCAGCAGCGGGCAGTCCATGAACACTGAAGCTTTCTTT	CASSGQSMNTEAFF
-	TRBJ2-3	TRBV4-1	-	TGCGCCAGCAGCCGATACCAGGGGATAGGAACAGATACGCAGTATTTT	CASSRYQGIGTDTQYF
-	TRBJ2-3	TRBV7-9	-	TGTGCCAGCAGGGCGATAAGGGGGGGGACAGATACGCAGTATTTT	CASRAIRGGTDTQYF
TRBD1	TRBJ1-1	TRBV3-1/TRBV3-2	-	TGTGCCAGCAGCCCCTACCGACAGGGCCCGAACACTGAAGCTTTCTTT	CASSPYRQGPNTEAFF
TRBD1	TRBJ2-1	TRBV19	-	TGTGCCAGTAGTATTCCGGGACAGGGTAACAATGAGCAGTTCTTC	CASSIPGQGNNEQFF
-	TRBJ2-1	TRBV18	-	TGTGCCAGCTCACCACGTGGGGGGAATAACAATGAGCAGTTCTTC	CASSPRGGNNNEQFF
-	TRBJ2-2	TRBV6-2/TRBV6-3	-	TGTGCCAGCAGTTACACTAACTATCGGGCCGGGGAGCTGTTTTTT	CASSYTNYRAGELFF
-	TRBJ2-2	TRBV9	-	TGTGCCAGCAGCGTAGCTACGGTTGGGCAGGGGTCCACCGGGGAGCTGTTTTTT	CASSVATVGQGSTGELFF
TRBD2	TRBJ2-3	TRBV5-1	once	TGCGCCAGCAGCTCTGGACTAGCGGGGGGGCCTGTCACAGATACGCAGTATTTT	CASSSGLAGGPVTDTQYF
TRBD1	TRBJ2-7	TRBV16	-	TGTGCCAGCAGCCCCCCCCGGGACAGGGAGCGGGTCGAGCAGTACTTC	CASSPPRDRERVEQYF
TRBD1	TRBJ1-5	TRBV4-1	-	TGCGCCAGCAGCCAAGTGATCAGGGGGTATCGGAATCAGCCCCAGCATTTT	CASSQVIRGYRNQPQHF
-	TRBJ2-4	TRBV5-6	-	TGTGCCAGCAGCCTTCAGGGTTCCCAAAACATTCAGTACTTC	CASSLQGSQNIQYF
-	TRBJ2-7	TRBV2	-	TGTGCCAGCAGTGAAGGTTCACTAGCTTACGAGCAGTACTTC	CASSEGSLAYEQYF
-	TRBJ2-3	TRBV6-5	few	TGTGCCAGCAGTCCACCCGCTAGGAATACGCAGTATTTT	CASSPPARNTQYF
-	TRBJ2-7	TRBV2	-	TGTGCCAGCAGTGAAGACCGGAGCTCCTACGAGCAGTACTTC	CASSEDRSSYEQYF
-	TRBJ2-7	TRBV5-6	many	TGTGCCAGCAGCCCCGTAGGGCAGGGTTACGAGCAGTACTTC	CASSPVGQGYEQYF
-	TRBJ1-1	TRBV3-1/TRBV3-2	once	TGTGCCAGCAGCCAGGCCAACACTGAAGCTTTCTTT	CASSQANTEAFF
TRBD1	TRBJ1-1	TRBV5-1	-	TGCGCCAGCAGGGGGGGACAGCTGAACACTGAAGCTTTCTTT	CASRGGQLNTEAFF
TRBD2	TRBJ2-3	TRBV19	-	TGTGCCAGTAGTATAGGACTAGCGGGAAAAGATACGCAGTATTTT	CASSIGLAGKDTQYF
TRBD1	TRBJ1-2	TRBV28	once	TGTGCCAGCAGTGACTGGGGACAGCCTAACTATGGCTACACCTTC	CASSDWGQPNYGYTF
-	TRBJ1-1	TRBV5-1	-	TGCGCCAGCAGCGTTAATTTGAACACTGAAGCTTTCTTT	CASSVNLNTEAFF
-	TRBJ1-1	TRBV30	-	TGTGCCTGGAACGCCCGAGGAGGCGCTGAAGCTTTCTTT	CAWNARGGAEAFF
-	TRBJ2-4	TRBV6-5	-	TGTGCCAGCAGATCCTACCGTTCCTTAGACATTCAGTACTTC	CASRSYRSLDIQYF
-	TRBJ2-3	TRBV30	-	TGTGCCTGGAGTGTCACAGGGATCACAGATACGCAGTATTTT	CAWSVTGITDTQYF
-	TRBJ1-5	TRBV20-1	-	TGCAGTGCTAGTCAGGGCTTTCAGCCCCAGCATTTT	CSASQGFQPQHF
-	TRBJ1-5	TRBV6-5	-	TGTGCCAGCAGCCAAGTCAGTTCCCCGAATCAGCCCCAGCATTTT	CASSQVSSPNQPQHF
TRBD2	TRBJ2-1	TRBV7-9	-	TGTGCCAGCAGCTTGGGAAGCGGGGGGGGACCTAATGAGCAGTTCTTC	CASSLGSGGGPNEQFF
-	TRBJ1-1	TRBV5-6	-	TGTGCCAGCAGCTTGGATAGGAGGAACACTGAAGCTTTCTTT	CASSLDRRNTEAFF
-	TRBJ2-7	TRBV9	-	TGTGCCAGCAGCGTAGCCCCCACAGGGCGGGAGCAGTACTTC	CASSVAPTGREQYF
-	TRBJ1-2	TRBV30	-	TGTGCCTGGAGTGTAATCAGGGAAGGGGGCTACACCTTC	CAWSVIREGGYTF
TRBD1	TRBJ1-5	TRBV3-1/TRBV3-2	-	TGTGCCAGCAGCCCCCGACAGGGATGGATGCCCCAGCATTTT	CASSPRQGWMPQHF
-	TRBJ1-2	TRBV7-3	-	TGTGCCAGCAGCTTAGACGGGGGAGGGAGCTACACCTTC	CASSLDGGGSYTF
-	TRBJ2-5	TRBV7-2	-	TGTGCCAGCAGCTTAGCCAACTGGCAAGAGACCCAGTACTTC	CASSLANWQETQYF
-	TRBJ1-1	TRBV3-1/TRBV3-2	few	TGTGCCAGCAGCCATTCGGACAGAAGCACTGAAGCTTTCTTT	CASSHSDRSTEAFF
-	TRBJ1-1	TRBV12-5	-	TGTGCTAGTGGTTTGGGTGTGTCAGGGAACACTGAAGCTTTCTTT	CASGLGVSGNTEAFF
-	TRBJ2-3	TRBV5-1	once	TGCGCCAGCAGCCCCGTATGGGGGCGAGATACGCAGTATTTT	CASSPVWGRDTQYF
-	TRBJ1-1	TRBV7-9	-	TGTGCCAGCAGCTTAAACATTGACACTGAAGCTTTCTTT	CASSLNIDTEAFF
-	TRBJ2-5	TRBV7-2	-	TGTGCCAGCAGCTTCCGCGGGGAGACCCAGTACTTC	CASSFRGETQYF
TRBD1	TRBJ1-1	TRBV3-1/TRBV3-2	few	TGTGCCAGCAGCTTTTGGACAGGGCAAGGTGAAGCTTTCTTT	CASSFWTGQGEAFF
-	TRBJ1-1	TRBV6-2/TRBV6-3	-	TGTGCCAGCAGCCGTGGACGTAGGGGCACTGAAGCTTTCTTT	CASSRGRRGTEAFF
TRBD1	TRBJ2-3	TRBV19	-	TGTGCCAGTAGTGACAGGGGTAGAGATACGCAGTATTTT	CASSDRGRDTQYF
TRBD1	TRBJ2-3	TRBV13	once	TGTGCCAGCAGCTCGGGACAGGGGGCCGGAGATACGCAGTATTTT	CASSSGQGAGDTQYF
TRBD2	TRBJ2-1	TRBV29-1	-	TGCAGCGTTGTTGGGACTAGCGGGGGGATTTACAATGAGCAGTTCTTC	CSVVGTSGGIYNEQFF
-	TRBJ1-5	TRBV6-5	-	TGTGCCAGCAGTCTAGGGGGGGGTCAGCCCCAGCATTTT	CASSLGGGQPQHF
-	TRBJ1-2	TRBV30	once	TGTGCCTGGAGTGCAGGACCCGGGAGAGGCTACACCTTC	CAWSAGPGRGYTF
TRBD1	TRBJ1-1	TRBV6-1	few	TGTGCCAGCAGTGAGGGACAGGAGAACACTGAAGCTTTCTTT	CASSEGQENTEAFF
-	TRBJ2-1	TRBV12-3/TRBV12-4	once	TGTGCCAGCAGCCAATACAATGAGCAGTTCTTC	CASSQYNEQFF
TRBD2	TRBJ2-1	TRBV24-1	-	TGTGCCACCAGCGACTGGACTAGCGGGGTTGACCACAATGAGCAGTTCTTC	CATSDWTSGVDHNEQFF